The 4 T cell receptor beta chains below all came from one sample that was sequenced in a study of human T cells and chemical hapten exposure. Documented time point: patch test 1, 2 weeks after DPC sensitization. Indicated treatment: therapeutic diphenylcyclopropenone sensitization with weekly scalp DPC. TCRdb passed the RACE reads through MiXCR, listing each CDR3 protein once. The data hold approximately 340,000 distinct CDR3 sequences, with around 6.9% observed a single time. Source: whole blood, taken in connection with sensitization to the hapten diphenylcyclopropenone (DPC). These receptors were taken from a woman under 30 with alopecia areata. Some clones in this sample may be carry-over from other donors' samples.

The chain is built from TRBV5-6 and TRBJ2-7; 11 bases align to TRBD2. With V trimmed by 4 bases and J by 3 bases, 9 bases remained unmatched. Germline CDR1 and CDR2: SGHDT and YYEEEE. The CDR3 runs 16 residues. CDR3: CASSPASGGLLYEQYF. In DNA form, the CDR3 reads TGTGCCAGCAGCCCTGCTAGCGGGGGGTTACTCTACGAGCAGTACTTC.

This chain connects TRBV6-2 or TRBV6-3 to TRBJ1-5; tentative D call: TRBD1 (5 bases). Trimming removed 4 bases at V and 6 bases at J, with 13 bases between. Germline-derived CDR1 and CDR2 are MNHEY and SVGEGT. The CDR3 is 14 residues long. The CDR3 coding sequence is TGTGCCAGCAGTTCTATGGGGGATTCTCAGCCCCAGCATTTT. This sequence encodes CASSSMGDSQPQHF.

This clonotype has a handful of counts. The chain is built from TRBV7-2 and TRBJ2-1; TRBD2 is a possible D gene (5 bases). CDR1 is SGHTA, CDR2 FQGNSA, per germline. V dropped 7 bases and J dropped 5 bases, with 12 bases sitting between them. This CDR3 is built from 13 residues. The CDR3 loop reads CASTLFGDNEQFF. CDR3 DNA sequence: TGTGCCAGCACCCTTTTCGGGGACAATGAGCAGTTCTTC.

Many counts were recorded for this clonotype. The rearrangement links TRBV7-2 to TRBJ2-1; D possibly matches TRBD1 or TRBD2 (5 bases each). The CDR3 is made up of 14 amino acids. V dropped 5 bases and J dropped 5 bases, with 13 bases sitting between them. Per the germline V gene, CDR1 is SGHTA and CDR2 is FQGNSA. CDR3 in DNA: TGTGCCAGCAGCCCCCAGACAGCGGACAATGAGCAGTTCTTC. This codes for CASSPQTADNEQFF.